This T cell receptor beta chain was recorded in a study of vaccination effects on CD4 cells after COVID-19 (dated 2022 in TCRdb). Background on the whole study: Post-vaccine samples across the study were collected a median of 72 days after the second dose, with a range of 14 to 241. The study compared SARS-CoV-2 spike-specific CD4+ TCR repertoires before and after mRNA vaccination in COVID-19 convalescent patients and infection-naive vaccine recipients. Altogether, over 9 COVID-19 convalescent patients and 4 SARS-CoV-2-naive healthy vaccine recipients made up the full study. Cultures from other donors in the study were sequenced with the Oncomine TCR Beta short-read assay on an Illumina iSeq 100.

CDR1 and CDR2 were assigned from the germline V gene as SGHRS and YFSETQ. The junction shows trimming of 3 bases on V and 1 base on J, plus 13 bases between the germline ends. Reading from cysteine to phenylalanine, the CDR3 counts 15 amino acids. Here the CDR3 DNA is all that survives: 45 bases in frame from base 1. Library creation used the immunoSEQ multiplex PCR assay. TCR beta CDR3 sequencing was performed on DNA from the cultured, isolated CD4+ T cells. The published analysis was carried out like this. Non-productive TCR sequences were removed, reads were trimmed to the CDR3 region, and CDR3s of at least 7 amino acids were retained. The MANAFEST web app was used to pick out antigen-specific clonotypes by comparing their expansion in peptide wells with that in reference cultures. To count as positive, a clone had to show expansion at FDR<0.05 compared with the reference and with all other wells, an odds ratio above 5, and a frequency above 0.1% in two replicate wells. A clonotype was defined as cross-reactive if the clonotype was significantly expanded both in SARS-CoV-2 spike wells and in at least one common cold coronavirus spike condition. Using the stringdist R package, CDR3 similarity was measured by Levenshtein distance, and unrooted trees were constructed with ape in R 3.6.1. Drawn from immuneACCESS, this table holds only the in-frame rearrangements with V and J called that TCRdb kept. Clones are partly lost; checked studies trace under half to an unresolved V gene and leave the rest unexplained. For V, J and clone size, that table is used; D and trimming come from the DNA. A total of tens of thousands of clones appear in this sample, more than 60% of them only once. The leading ten clones occupy roughly 1.2% of the sample.

In the ViraFEST assay, PBMC were stimulated with viral peptide pools, and TCR sequencing was then used to find antigen-specific CD4+ T cell clonotypes based on their expansion. After approximately eleven days of culture, CD4+ T cells were isolated with the EasySep CD4+ T cell isolation kit. Participants received two doses of either the BNT162b2 or the mRNA-1273 mRNA SARS-CoV-2 vaccine. The absence of prior SARS-CoV-2 infection in healthy vaccine recipients was confirmed by negative nucleocapsid antibodies before and after vaccination. Each well held two million PBMC cultured in IMDM containing roughly 5% human AB serum, around 9.3 IU/ml IL-2 and gentamicin, along with 8 to 10 ug/ml peptides. On days 3 and 7, half of the culture medium was replaced with fresh IL-2-containing medium. Unless otherwise noted, each peptide stimulation condition was cultured in triplicate wells. PBMC were separated from whole blood using Ficoll-Paque Plus gradient centrifugation and were then either cryopreserved at -140C or used fresh. The overlapping peptide pools covered the spike proteins of SARS-CoV-2 and of the common cold coronaviruses HCoV-NL63, HCoV-OC43 and HCoV-229E. Genomic DNA was extracted from cultured CD4+ T cells with the QIAamp micro DNA kit.

Broader findings and caveats from the paper: Marked clonal contraction was observed in both infection-induced and vaccine-induced clones at late post-vaccination timepoints, consistent with waning T cell responses. The study was limited by a small number of convalescent patients and lacked early post-infection timepoints. Among healthy vaccine recipients, nearly all vaccine-induced clones were SARS-CoV-2 mono-reactive, and just 1 of 255 was cross-reactive with common cold coronaviruses.

As concerns this clone: No cognate antigen has been identified for it. Qualities for individual bases were not recorded, and no much larger clone is one base off.

The sequence links TRBV5-1 to TRBJ1-1; the D region possibly corresponds to TRBD1 (5 bases align). The material sequenced was CD4+ T cells from PBMCs cultured with HCoV-OC43 spike peptides, taken after COVID-19 vaccination. The intended sense of this specimen's cell subset or site label: HCoV-OC43 spike overlapping peptide pool stimulation. The origin of this receptor is a human donor who received a COVID-19 vaccine. CDR3 loop: CASSSLGETNTEAFF. The bases read TGCGCCAGCAGCTCCCTGGGGGAGACGAACACTGAAGCTTTCTTT.